This entry lists 19 T cell receptor beta chains sequenced from one sample in a study of cytomegalovirus exposure and HLA in healthy donors (dated by TCRdb to 2016 to 2017). Library creation used the immunoSEQ multiplex PCR assay. For the multiplex PCR, a mixture combining 60 forward primers for TCR Vbeta segments and 13 reverse primers for TCR Jbeta segments was used. TCRdb carries this immuneACCESS record with in-frame sequences only. Its versions omit some clonotypes, under half of them owing to an unresolved V gene in the studies checked, with the rest unexplained. The sample has approximately 110,000 clones on record, around 82% of them singletons. The ten largest clonotypes hold roughly 4% of the sample. Sequencing was done on a sample of PBMCs. The receptors were gathered from a man aged 40-50 years in good health and CMV-seronegative.

The CDR3 is CASSLQGAGYGYTF. CDR3 DNA sequence: TGTGCCAGCAGCTTGCAGGGGGCCGGGTATGGCTACACCTTC. The rearrangement uses TRBV6-6 and TRBJ1-2; 8 bases fit TRBD1. Germline loops: CDR1 MNHNY, CDR2 SVGAGI (reference sequence). The V and J ends lost 6 bases and 5 bases, in that order; junction bases with no gene match: 8. The CDR3 has 14 residues.

This clone was counted once. J is TRBJ1-1 and V is TRBV6-6; D remains ambiguous. Germline V gene sequence: CDR1 MNHNY, CDR2 SVGAGI (reference sequence). The CDR3 length is 14 residues. V was cut by 2 bases and J by 1 base, with 8 bases left in between. The CDR3 sequence is CASSYVQENTEAFF. CDR3 sequence (DNA): TGTGCCAGCAGTTACGTCCAGGAGAACACTGAAGCTTTCTTT.

This chain connects TRBV28 to TRBJ2-4; unclear D gene. The length of the CDR3 is 11 residues. Germline assignment: CDR1 MDHEN and CDR2 SYDVKM. V was cut by 7 bases and J by 5 bases, with 6 bases left in between. In nucleotides, the CDR3 is TGTGCCAGCAAACGCGAAAACATTCAGTACTTC. Its protein is CASKRENIQYF.

The V call is TRBV29-1, the J call TRBJ1-1; D gene uncertain. The V end was cut by 7 bases, the J end by 10 bases, with 19 bases between. CDR3 length: 12 residues. Germline loops: CDR1 SQVTM, CDR2 ANQGSEA. CDR3 sequence reads: CSAEGSDPGAFF. The DNA of the CDR3 is TGCAGCGCCGAGGGCTCGGATCCAGGAGCTTTCTTT.

The chain links TRBV27 to TRBJ2-1, with unresolved D. This CDR3 region has 18 residues. From germline, CDR1 is MNHEY and CDR2 SMNVEV (reference sequence). Trimming stripped 4 bases from V and 3 bases from J, with 22 bases between. CDR3 sequence: CASSSPRSDNSFYNEQFF. For the CDR3, the DNA is TGTGCCAGCAGTTCCCCCCGCTCCGACAACAGCTTCTACAATGAGCAGTTCTTC.

This clone was counted between two and nine times. This chain uses TRBV11-2 with TRBJ2-3; D is perhaps TRBD2 (7 bases). The V gene lost 0 bases and the J gene lost 5 bases, with 15 bases spanning the gap. Germline V gene data show CDR1 as SGHAT and CDR2 as FQNNGV. This CDR3 has 16 residues. CDR3 sequence reads: CASSLDGRGGGDTQYF. CDR3 sequence (DNA): TGTGCCAGCAGCTTAGATGGGAGGGGGGGTGGAGATACGCAGTATTTT. The full variable domain, completed using reference TRBV11-2 and TRBJ2-3, is EAGVAQSPRYKIIEKRQSVAFWCNPISGHATLYWYQQILGQGPKLLIQFQNNGVVDDSQLPKDRFSAERLKGVDSTLKIQPAKLEDSAVYLCASSLDGRGGGDTQYFGPGTRLTVL.

The gene calls are TRBV2 and TRBJ2-7; tentatively, D is TRBD1 (6 bases). This CDR3 comprises 13 residues. Germline CDR1 reads SNHLY; CDR2 reads FYNNEI. V was cut by 9 bases and J by 2 bases, with 14 bases left in between. The CDR3 loop reads CASARDTTYEQYF. As DNA, the CDR3 is TGTGCCAGTGCCCGGGACACGACCTACGAGCAGTACTTC.

The gene calls are TRBV14 and TRBJ2-3; tentative D call: TRBD2 (5 bases). The germline CDR1 and CDR2 sequences are SGHDN and FVKESK. Between the trimmed V and J ends, which lost 6 bases and 9 bases, there was a span of 19 bases. The CDR3 has 14 amino acids. CDR3 in DNA: TGTGCCAGCAGTCCAAGAAACGGGGATTACACGCAGTATTTT. It is translated as CASSPRNGDYTQYF.

The V and J genes are TRBV11-2 and TRBJ2-5, with a tentative D call TRBD2 (5 bases). The J call could be wrong; TRBJ2-7 is a better fit for the DNA end. Germline-derived CDR1 and CDR2 are SGHAT and FQNNGV. This CDR3 is built from 17 residues. The CDR3 is CASSRYAGVGRGYEQYF. The CDR3 bases are TGTGCCAGCAGCCGATACGCCGGGGTCGGGCGAGGCTACGAGCAGTACTTC.

The CDR3: CASSNTRYNEQFF. For the CDR3, the DNA is TGTGCCAGCAGTAACACCCGCTACAATGAGCAGTTCTTC. The chain combines TRBV28 with TRBJ2-1; no clear D. The germline gives CDR1 MDHEN, CDR2 SYDVKM. This CDR3 has 13 residues. V gave up 5 bases and J gave up 3 bases, with 8 bases separating them. Supplemented by reference TRBV28 and TRBJ2-1, the full variable domain reads DVKVTQSSRYLVKRTGEKVFLECVQDMDHENMFWYRQDPGLGLRLIYFSYDVKMKEKGDIPEGYSVSREKKERFSLILESASTNQTSMYLCASSNTRYNEQFFGPGTRLTVL.

A few counts support this clone. The CDR3 region is CASRRGGSAGELFF. The CDR3 DNA is TGTGCCAGCCGGCGGGGGGGCAGCGCCGGGGAGCTGTTTTTT. The chain employs TRBV11-3 and TRBJ2-2; TRBD2 matches at 9 bases. The CDR3 is made up of 14 amino acids. CDR1 SGHNT and CDR2 YENEEA come from the germline V gene. The ends lost 8 bases at V and 6 bases at J; junction bases unmatched: 7. Filled out from reference TRBV11-3 and TRBJ2-2, the complete variable domain reads EAGVVQSPRYKIIEKKQPVAFWCNPISGHNTLYWYLQNLGQGPELLIRYENEEAVDDSQLPKDRFSAERLKGVDSTLKIQPAELGDSAVYLCASRRGGSAGELFFGEGSRLTVL.

The rearrangement joins TRBV9 to TRBJ2-1; D not certain. CDR3 length: 15 residues. The germline V gene has CDR1 SGDLS and CDR2 YYNGEE. Trimming stripped 0 bases from V and 0 bases from J, with 7 bases between. CDR3 sequence reads: CASSVDLSSYNEQFF. CDR3 DNA sequence: TGTGCCAGCAGCGTAGACCTATCCTCCTACAATGAGCAGTTCTTC.

The CDR3 region has the DNA TGTGCCAGCAGCCCGAGTGGGGGCGGCATCGGCTCTGGGGCCAACGTCCTGACTTTC. This sequence encodes CASSPSGGGIGSGANVLTF. The V call is TRBV7-2, the J call TRBJ2-6; a possible D gene is TRBD1 (6 bases). The length of the CDR3 is 19 residues. Germline values: CDR1 SGHTA, CDR2 FQGNSA. V was shortened by 5 bases and J by 0 bases, with 20 bases between the two germline ends.

This chain links TRBV4-2 with TRBJ2-5, with 11 bases lining up with TRBD2. With V trimmed by 1 base and J by 13 bases, 14 bases remained unmatched. There are 16 residues in the CDR3. Germline assignment: CDR1 LGHNA and CDR2 YNFKEQ. For the CDR3, the DNA is TGTGCCAGCAGCCAAGCCCCGACTAGCGGGACTGGAGTTTTGTACTTC. Its translation: CASSQAPTSGTGVLYF.

V and J are TRBV6-1 and TRBJ2-1; D possibly corresponds to TRBD1 (6 bases). This CDR3 is built from 14 residues. CDR1 and CDR2 from the germline V gene are MNHNS and SASEGT. Trimming took 4 bases from V and 5 from J, leaving 12 bases between them. This chain's CDR3 is CASSGTATDNEQFF. DNA of the CDR3: TGTGCCAGCAGTGGGACAGCTACAGACAATGAGCAGTTCTTC.

The chain is built from TRBV7-9 and TRBJ1-3; no reliable D call. The CDR3 is made up of 17 amino acids. Trimming removed 3 bases from V and 4 bases from J, with 19 bases in between. Germline-derived CDR1 and CDR2 are SEHNR and FQNEAQ (reference sequence). CDR3 sequence reads: CASSFHGPSRGGNTIYF. The CDR3 coding sequence is TGTGCCAGCAGCTTCCACGGTCCATCGAGAGGGGGAAACACCATATATTTT.

The V call is TRBV11-2, the J call TRBJ1-2; no reliable D call. V lost 3 bases and J 0 bases, leaving 5 bases between the germline ends. The CDR3 is 13 amino acids. CDR1 is SGHAT and CDR2 is FQNNGV in the germline V gene. CDR3 DNA: TGTGCCAGCAGCTTTCTCCCTAACTATGGCTACACCTTC. Translated: CASSFLPNYGYTF.

This clone was observed a handful of times. The gene calls are TRBV7-8 and TRBJ2-1; no firm D call. Germline values: CDR1 SGHVS, CDR2 FQNEAQ. Trimming removed 5 bases from V and 3 bases from J, with 11 bases in between. This CDR3 has 14 residues. CDR3 in DNA: TGTGCCAGCAGCCTTGTCCTAAACTACAATGAGCAGTTCTTC. Translating gives CASSLVLNYNEQFF. The variable domain in full, completed from reference TRBV7-8 and TRBJ2-1, reads GAGVSQSPRYKVAKRGQDVALRCDPISGHVSLFWYQQALGQGPEFLTYFQNEAQLDKSGLPSDRFFAERPEGSVSTLKIQRTQQEDSAVYLCASSLVLNYNEQFFGPGTRLTVL.

The chain has TRBV11-2 and TRBJ1-4; D possibly corresponds to TRBD1 (5 bases). In germline, CDR1 is SGHAT, CDR2 FQNNGV. This CDR3 has 15 amino acids. Trimming left V 7 bases short and J 2 bases short, with 14 bases between. The CDR3 DNA is TGTGCCAGCAACCCGACCGGGGGGACTAATGAAAAACTGTTTTTT. It yields the protein CASNPTGGTNEKLFF.